What follows are 24 T cell receptor beta chains derived from one specimen sequenced in a study of human T cells and chemical hapten exposure. Time point noted: pre-sensitization, week 0. Treatment here: therapeutic diphenylcyclopropenone sensitization with weekly scalp DPC. TCRdb ran MiXCR on the RACE reads and lists one entry per CDR3 protein. Of about 180,000 distinct CDR3 sequences in the sample, 30% were seen once. The material was whole blood, obtained in connection with sensitization to the hapten diphenylcyclopropenone (DPC). The origin of the receptors is a woman in her thirties with alopecia areata. Some clones in this sample may be carry-over from other donors' samples.

This clonotype was observed a few times. The junction does not match germline at one end; this may be a read error. This chain connects TRBV7-2 to TRBJ1-2; D unclear. The germline V gene encodes CDR1 SGHTA and CDR2 FQGNSA. This CDR3 spans 13 amino acids. The CDR3 DNA reads as TGTGCCAGCAGATTAGCGGGGTCGGCTGGCTACACCTTC. Translation: CASRLAGSAGYTF.

The chain recombines TRBV4-3 with TRBJ2-6, with TRBD2 matching over 10 bases. The CDR3 consists of 19 residues. V lost 0 bases and J lost 1; bases outside the gene matches: 6. Germline V gene lookup returns CDR1 LGHNA and CDR2 YSLEER. The CDR3 DNA reads TGCGCCAGCAGCCAAGAGTCTAGCGGGGGACTATCTGGGGCCAACGTCCTGACTTTC. Translation: CASSQESSGGLSGANVLTF.

V and J are TRBV10-2 and TRBJ2-1; TRBD2 matches 8 bases. The CDR3 runs to 12 residues. Trimming took 6 bases from V and 7 from J; bases not matched to a gene: 2. Germline loops: CDR1 WSHSY, CDR2 SAAADI. The CDR3 nucleotides read TGCGCCAGCAGCGTAGCGGGAAATGAGCAGTTCTTC. Amino acids: CASSVAGNEQFF.

A few counts support this clonotype. This chain's CDR3 is CASSIDPRTGGYSNQPQHF. The CDR3 nucleotides read TGTGCCAGTAGTATAGACCCCAGGACAGGGGGTTATAGCAATCAGCCCCAGCATTTT. The J gene is TRBJ1-5, the V gene TRBV19, with 10 bases aligning to TRBD1. Trimming at V came to 0 bases and at J to 0 bases, leaving 8 bases not matched to a gene. The germline CDR1 and CDR2 sequences are LNHDA and SQIVND (reference sequence). The CDR3 loop spans 19 amino acids.

The chain recombines TRBV20-1 with TRBJ2-1; 14 bases agree with TRBD2. The CDR3 length is 14 residues. V gave up 5 bases and J gave up 6 bases; unmatched junction bases: 3. The germline gives CDR1 DFQATT, CDR2 SNEGSKA (reference sequence). Here the CDR3 reads CSAPGTSGSNEQFF. Written as DNA, the CDR3 is TGCAGTGCTCCTGGGACTAGCGGGAGCAATGAGCAGTTCTTC.

The CDR3 nucleotides read TGTGCCAGCAGCTTCTCAGGGTCCTATAATTCACCCCTCCACTTT. Protein: CASSFSGSYNSPLHF. The chain links TRBV7-2 to TRBJ1-6, with a possible D match to TRBD1 (5 bases). This CDR3 comprises 15 residues. Germline CDR1 is SGHTA and CDR2 is FQGNSA. V was pared by 3 bases and J by 1 base, with 7 bases between.

This clonotype was found a few times. The genes are TRBV9 and TRBJ1-1; D gene unclear. Trimming stripped 0 bases from V and 5 bases from J, with 14 bases between. CDR3 length equals 15 residues. Germline loops: CDR1 SGDLS, CDR2 YYNGEE. The CDR3 region has the DNA TGTGCCAGCAGCGTAGGCGGCAGACCATCTACTGAAGCTTTCTTT. This codes for CASSVGGRPSTEAFF.

This chain connects TRBV18 to TRBJ1-4, with D uncertain. Trimming removed 6 bases at V and 6 bases at J, with 14 bases between. This CDR3 contains 14 residues. Germline V gives CDR1 KGHSH, CDR2 LQKENI. CDR3 sequence: CASSRVSMDEKLFF. CDR3 nucleotide sequence: TGTGCCAGCTCCCGCGTTTCGATGGATGAAAAACTGTTTTTT. Drawing the rest from reference TRBV18 and TRBJ1-4, the complete variable domain is NAGVMQNPRHLVRRRGQEARLRCSPMKGHSHVYWYRQLPEEGLKFMVYLQKENIIDESGMPKERFSAEFPKEGPSILRIQQVVRGDSAAYFCASSRVSMDEKLFFGSGTQLSVL.

This sequence joins TRBV6-2 or TRBV6-3 and TRBJ2-5; 11 bases fit TRBD1. Germline values: CDR1 MNHEY, CDR2 SVGEGT. V was clipped by 5 bases and J by 4 bases; unmatched bases: 6. The CDR3 covers 15 residues. The CDR3 DNA sequence: TGTGCCAGCAGTGGACAGGGGGCAGCGAGAGAGACCCAGTACTTC. Its protein product is CASSGQGAARETQYF.

The rearrangement links TRBV12-3 or TRBV12-4 to TRBJ1-2; D is possibly TRBD1 (6 bases). V lost 6 bases and J 3 bases, leaving 11 bases between the germline ends. The CDR3 sequence is 13 residues long. CDR3 nucleotide sequence: TGTGCCAGCAGCCCAACAGGGCACTATGGCTACACCTTC. Protein: CASSPTGHYGYTF.

The V and J genes are TRBV19 and TRBJ1-5; a weak D match, TRBD1 (6 bases). Trimming took off 3 bases at V and 3 bases at J, with 15 bases between the two ends. CDR1 is LNHDA and CDR2 is SQIVND in the germline V gene (reference sequence). The length of the CDR3 is 16 residues. CDR3 protein: CASSIGGRGVNQPQHF. CDR3 nucleotide sequence: TGTGCCAGTAGTATCGGGGGCCGGGGTGTCAATCAGCCCCAGCATTTT.

This chain connects TRBV28 to TRBJ1-1; no definite D call. CDR3 length equals 14 residues. V shed 5 bases and J shed 0 bases, with 10 bases lying between them. From germline, CDR1 is MDHEN and CDR2 SYDVKM. CDR3 protein: CASSPRLMNTEAFF. The CDR3 nucleotides are TGTGCCAGCAGTCCGAGATTAATGAACACTGAAGCTTTCTTT.

The chain couples TRBV12-3 or TRBV12-4 to TRBJ2-1, with D tentatively TRBD2 (6 bases). The CDR3 extends over 14 amino acids. V was pared by 4 bases and J by 9 bases, with 16 bases between. For the CDR3, the DNA is TGTGCCAGCAGTTCCAGACTAGAGTCGGTTGAGCAGTTCTTC. Translating gives CASSSRLESVEQFF.

The sample holds a few counts of this clonotype. The J gene is TRBJ1-1, the V gene TRBV7-9; unclear D gene. The CDR3 is made up of 15 amino acids. Germline V gene sequence: CDR1 SEHNR, CDR2 FQNEAQ (reference sequence). The V end was cut by 1 base, the J end by 8 bases, with 17 bases between. CDR3 loop: CASSLEAGYGPEAFF. The CDR3 DNA reads as TGTGCCAGCAGCTTAGAGGCAGGCTACGGCCCCGAAGCTTTCTTT. Based on the CDR3 plus reference TRBV7-9 and TRBJ1-1, the full variable domain is DTGVSQNPRHKITKRGQNVTFRCDPISEHNRLYWYRQTLGQGPEFLTYFQNEAQLEKSRLLSDRFSAERPKGSFSTLEIQRTEQGDSAMYLCASSLEAGYGPEAFFGQGTRLTVV.

This clonotype occurred a few times. V is TRBV6-5 and J is TRBJ2-7; perhaps D is TRBD1 or TRBD2 (5 bases each). CDR1 is MNHEY, CDR2 SVGAGI, per germline. V gave up 10 bases and J gave up 3 bases, with 25 bases separating them. This CDR3 region has 16 residues. In DNA, the CDR3 is TGTGCCACCCGAGGTCTACGGGGCAGCCCCAACTACGAGCAGTACTTC. Its translation: CATRGLRGSPNYEQYF.

This clonotype was detected many times. CDR3 loop: CASSLNSGGTSETQYF. The CDR3 coding sequence is TGTGCCAGCAGCTTAAATAGCGGGGGGACCTCAGAGACCCAGTACTTC. J is TRBJ2-5 and V is TRBV11-2; 10 positions agree with TRBD2. This CDR3 contains 16 residues. The germline V gene encodes CDR1 SGHAT and CDR2 FQNNGV. V lost 2 bases and J lost 4; bases outside the gene matches: 7. The full variable domain, its missing parts supplied by reference TRBV11-2 and TRBJ2-5, is EAGVAQSPRYKIIEKRQSVAFWCNPISGHATLYWYQQILGQGPKLLIQFQNNGVVDDSQLPKDRFSAERLKGVDSTLKIQPAKLEDSAVYLCASSLNSGGTSETQYFGPGTRLLVL.

V and J are TRBV5-6 and TRBJ2-7; no firm D call. The V end was cut by 3 bases, the J end by 1 base, with 8 bases between. The CDR3 totals 13 residues. Looked up from germline, CDR1 is SGHDT and CDR2 is YYEEEE. CDR3 sequence (DNA): TGTGCCAGCAGCTCGACCTGGTCCTACGAGCAGTACTTC. It codes for CASSSTWSYEQYF.

This clonotype has a handful of counts. The CDR3 sequence is CASAVLPANTEAFF. The CDR3, as DNA: TGTGCCAGCGCCGTGTTACCGGCTAACACTGAAGCTTTCTTT. V usage is TRBV28 and J usage is TRBJ1-1; D is unclear. This CDR3 region has 14 residues. Deletions cut 8 bases from V and 2 bases from J, with 15 bases between. The germline V gene encodes CDR1 MDHEN and CDR2 SYDVKM. The full variable domain, completed using reference TRBV28 and TRBJ1-1, is DVKVTQSSRYLVKRTGEKVFLECVQDMDHENMFWYRQDPGLGLRLIYFSYDVKMKEKGDIPEGYSVSREKKERFSLILESASTNQTSMYLCASAVLPANTEAFFGQGTRLTVV.

This chain uses TRBV12-3 or TRBV12-4 with TRBJ1-5; D is possibly TRBD1 (5 bases). Trimming took 4 bases from V and 7 from J, leaving 11 bases between them. The CDR3 totals 13 residues. CDR3 DNA sequence: TGTGCCAGCAGTTGGGGGACCCACCAGCCCCAGCATTTT. Translated: CASSWGTHQPQHF.

The chain is built from TRBV6-2 or TRBV6-3 and TRBJ1-2; 7 bases map to TRBD1. Germline V gene lookup returns CDR1 MNHEY and CDR2 SVGEGT. Trimming cost V 5 bases and J 1 base; bases outside gene matches: 7. This CDR3 has 15 residues. The chain's CDR3 is CASSPRTGLNYGYTF. DNA of the CDR3: TGTGCCAGCAGTCCGCGGACAGGTCTTAACTATGGCTACACCTTC.

A few counts support this clonotype. The chain is built from TRBV5-1 and TRBJ2-2; 12 positions agree with TRBD2. Germline CDR1 SGHRS, CDR2 YFSETQ. There are 18 residues in the CDR3. With 4 bases clipped from V and 0 bases from J, the junction kept 7 bases outside the gene matches. The CDR3 is CASSRTSGTFANTGELFF. Written as DNA, the CDR3 is TGCGCCAGCAGCCGGACTAGCGGGACTTTCGCGAACACCGGGGAGCTGTTTTTT.

This chain connects TRBV29-1 to TRBJ2-3, with 10 bases that match TRBD2. V lost 5 bases to trimming and J lost 4 bases; unmatched junction nucleotides: 12. This CDR3 is 16 amino acids long. CDR1 and CDR2 (germline): SQVTM, ANQGSEA. In nucleotides, the CDR3 is TGCAGCGTTTCAAGACCTAGCGGGAGCCCACCAGATACGCAGTATTTT. Translated, it gives CSVSRPSGSPPDTQYF.

The gene calls are TRBV2 and TRBJ1-2; D is perhaps TRBD1 (6 bases). This CDR3 comprises 13 residues. Deletions cut 5 bases from V and 8 bases from J, with 15 bases between. Per the germline V gene, CDR1 is SNHLY and CDR2 is FYNNEI. CDR3 in amino acids: CASSQSGVSGYTF. The CDR3 DNA reads TGTGCCAGCAGTCAATCAGGGGTGAGCGGCTACACCTTC.

This clonotype came up a few times. V gene TRBV27 combines with J gene TRBJ1-2; 7 nucleotides match TRBD1. Germline V gene lookup returns CDR1 MNHEY and CDR2 SMNVEV (reference sequence). V was clipped by 5 bases and J by 8 bases; unmatched bases: 11. The CDR3 runs to 14 residues. In DNA, the CDR3 is TGTGCCAGCAGTATCCAATCGGGGACAGAAGGCTACACCTTC. This translates into CASSIQSGTEGYTF.